This is a list of T cell receptor beta chains from one sample in a study of T-cell reconstitution after alpha-beta-depleted transplantation in children. TCRdb re-analysed the PCR reads in MiXCR, keeping a single row per CDR3 protein. The sample includes around 230,000 distinct CDR3 sequences, roughly 15% of them seen just once. Here the sequenced sample was PBMCs, mostly from graft donor cells, taken 360 days after TCRalphabeta/CD19-depleted stem cell transplant. The source of these receptors is a male patient aged 2 to 10 who had a stem cell transplant for acute lymphoblastic leukemia, so the T cells may come from the graft donor. CDR3s include the opening cysteine and the closing phenylalanine or tryptophan. D genes are given only for firm matches.

j_call: TRBJ2-7
v_call: TRBV7-6
d_call: -
cdr3_aa: CASSPGTILIPYEQYF

j_call: TRBJ1-5
v_call: TRBV4-2
d_call: -
cdr3_aa: CASSGRQDSQPQHF

j_call: TRBJ1-1
v_call: TRBV12-3/TRBV12-4
d_call: -
cdr3_aa: CASDFRGGNTEAFF

j_call: TRBJ2-3
v_call: TRBV5-1
d_call: -
cdr3_aa: CASSLRRDPPDTQYF

j_call: TRBJ1-2
v_call: TRBV7-2
d_call: -
cdr3_aa: CASSLTPGLIRGYTF

j_call: TRBJ2-7
v_call: TRBV3-1
d_call: TRBD2
cdr3_aa: CASSRTSGGSYEQYF

j_call: TRBJ2-5
v_call: TRBV29-1
d_call: TRBD1
cdr3_aa: CSVETGGDETQYF

j_call: TRBJ2-1
v_call: TRBV4-3
d_call: TRBD1
cdr3_aa: CASSQETGGTNEQFF

j_call: TRBJ1-4
v_call: TRBV12-3/TRBV12-4
d_call: TRBD1
cdr3_aa: CASSLGQEATNEKLFF

j_call: TRBJ1-1
v_call: TRBV12-3/TRBV12-4
d_call: -
cdr3_aa: CASSLGVGTEAFF

j_call: TRBJ1-1
v_call: TRBV7-9
d_call: TRBD1
cdr3_aa: CASSIVTGGGTEAFF

j_call: TRBJ2-5
v_call: TRBV7-9
d_call: -
cdr3_aa: CASSFNTAPGVQETQYF

j_call: TRBJ2-7
v_call: TRBV6-5
d_call: -
cdr3_aa: CASMDGTYEQYF

j_call: TRBJ2-4
v_call: TRBV27
d_call: TRBD2
cdr3_aa: CASSRAGAAKNIQYF

j_call: TRBJ1-2
v_call: TRBV12-3/TRBV12-4
d_call: -
cdr3_aa: CASSFSSGTANYGYTF

j_call: TRBJ2-7
v_call: TRBV3-1
d_call: -
cdr3_aa: CASSWGLLSYEQYF

j_call: TRBJ2-7
v_call: TRBV7-2
d_call: -
cdr3_aa: CASSHGQGLYEQYF

j_call: TRBJ1-1
v_call: TRBV7-6
d_call: -
cdr3_aa: CASSLGQAPNTEAFF

j_call: TRBJ2-1
v_call: TRBV11-2
d_call: TRBD2
cdr3_aa: CASSRKLAGATLQGYNEQFF

j_call: TRBJ1-4
v_call: TRBV7-9
d_call: -
cdr3_aa: CASSLALGNSEKLFF

j_call: TRBJ2-2
v_call: TRBV4-3
d_call: TRBD1
cdr3_aa: CASRPTGSYTGELFF

j_call: TRBJ2-7
v_call: TRBV7-2
d_call: -
cdr3_aa: CASSREGVDSYEQYF

j_call: TRBJ2-4
v_call: TRBV3-1
d_call: -
cdr3_aa: CASSQDRVGGDIQYF

j_call: TRBJ2-7
v_call: TRBV7-9
d_call: TRBD2
cdr3_aa: CASSSLAGDSYEQYF

j_call: TRBJ2-4
v_call: TRBV6-1
d_call: -
cdr3_aa: CASRPWGEAKNIQYF

j_call: TRBJ1-1
v_call: TRBV5-1
d_call: -
cdr3_aa: CASSLDLGATEAFF

j_call: TRBJ2-1
v_call: TRBV5-1
d_call: TRBD2
cdr3_aa: CASSLVFLAEIYNEQFF

j_call: TRBJ1-2
v_call: TRBV7-9
d_call: -
cdr3_aa: CASSLEVPGGGYTF

j_call: TRBJ1-4
v_call: TRBV12-3/TRBV12-4
d_call: -
cdr3_aa: CASSLLNEKLFF